This T cell receptor beta chain was sequenced for a study of T cells in Graves' hyperthyroidism and ophthalmopathy. The germline gives CDR1 SGHTA, CDR2 FQGNSA. The V gene lost 4 bases and the J gene lost 2 bases, with 12 bases spanning the gap. The CDR3 sequence is 14 residues long. RNA transcripts served as the template for amplifying TCR beta CDR3 regions. First-round RT-PCR targeting the TCR CDR3 was performed with the HTBI primer set. A single record per CDR3 protein comes from TCRdb applying MiXCR to the multiplex PCR reads. The repertoire holds over 300,000 distinct CDR3 sequences, with around 13% as singletons.

This TCR was recovered from a woman in her thirties or forties with Graves' ophthalmopathy. Sample: blood. The V call is TRBV7-2, the J call TRBJ2-7, with D perhaps TRBD1 or TRBD2 (5 bases each). CDR3 nucleotides: TGTGCCAGCAGCTATTATAGGGGACCCTACGAGCAGTACTTC. Amino acids: CASSYYRGPYEQYF.